These T cell receptor beta chains were read from a single sample in a study of shared T cell receptors in the human thymus. Here immunoSEQ multiplex PCR was the method, and the copy in TCRdb shows in-frame clones only, minus some. The data contain 720,000 or so clones, 70% to 90% of them seen just once; the ten biggest clones take up about 0.0098%. The same data also went into a second study, on human thymus T cells.

The sample was thymocytes. The receptors were sampled from a girl less than two years old with a congenital heart defect. CDR3s include the opening cysteine and the closing phenylalanine or tryptophan. The D gene is left open where the match is weak. Only part of the rows carry a size: once, few, many, or a class if the clone is expanded.

v_gene: TRBV30
d_gene: NA
abundance: NA
j_gene: TRBJ1-1
len: 13
CDR3nt: TGTGCCTGGAGTAGGAGGGAGAACACTGAAGCTTTCTTT
CDR3aa: CAWSRRENTEAFF

v_gene: TRBV5-1
d_gene: NA
abundance: NA
j_gene: TRBJ2-6
len: 18
CDR3nt: TGCGCCAGCAGCCCACAAGGCGGGGATCTCTCTGGGGCCAACGTCCTGACTTTC
CDR3aa: CASSPQGGDLSGANVLTF

v_gene: TRBV2
d_gene: NA
abundance: few
j_gene: TRBJ1-3
len: 16
CDR3nt: TGTGCCAGCAGTGAAGGGACATCCAGCTCTGGAAACACCATATATTTT
CDR3aa: CASSEGTSSSGNTIYF

v_gene: TRBV5-4
d_gene: TRBD1
abundance: NA
j_gene: TRBJ1-2
len: 16
CDR3nt: TGTGCCAGCAGCTACGTAGAGGACAGGTCTAACTATGGCTACACCTTC
CDR3aa: CASSYVEDRSNYGYTF

v_gene: TRBV7-8
d_gene: NA
abundance: once
j_gene: TRBJ1-1
len: 15
CDR3nt: TGTGCCAGCAGCTCAAGAGGACTCATGAACACTGAAGCTTTCTTT
CDR3aa: CASSSRGLMNTEAFF

v_gene: TRBV14
d_gene: NA
abundance: NA
j_gene: TRBJ1-4
len: 13
CDR3nt: TGTGCCAGCAGCCAAGCCCTAAATGAAAAACTGTTTTTT
CDR3aa: CASSQALNEKLFF

v_gene: TRBV7-6
d_gene: TRBD2
abundance: NA
j_gene: TRBJ2-5
len: 18
CDR3nt: TGTGCTAGCAGCACGCGGGCGCTAGCGGGGGGCGGGGAAGAGACCCAGTACTTC
CDR3aa: CASSTRALAGGGEETQYF

v_gene: TRBV9
d_gene: TRBD1
abundance: NA
j_gene: TRBJ1-4
len: 15
CDR3nt: TGTGCCAGCAGCACGGAACAGGGGAGAGGAGCGAAACTGTTTTTT
CDR3aa: CASSTEQGRGAKLFF

v_gene: TRBV10-3
d_gene: NA
abundance: NA
j_gene: TRBJ1-5
len: 14
CDR3nt: TGTGCCATCAGTGAGTCAGGGGGACCCCCGCCCCAGCATTTT
CDR3aa: CAISESGGPPPQHF

v_gene: TRBV6-4
d_gene: TRBD1
abundance: NA
j_gene: TRBJ2-2
len: 14
CDR3nt: TGTGCCAGCAGTGAAGGGGGCAACACCGGGGAGCTGTTTTTT
CDR3aa: CASSEGGNTGELFF

v_gene: TRBV28
d_gene: NA
abundance: NA
j_gene: TRBJ1-2
len: 12
CDR3nt: TGTGCCAGCAGGCCGGGTCACTATGGCTACACCTTC
CDR3aa: CASRPGHYGYTF

v_gene: TRBV25-1
d_gene: TRBD1
abundance: NA
j_gene: TRBJ2-5
len: 14
CDR3nt: TGTGCCAGCAGTGATCGACAGGGGACAGAGACCCAGTACTTC
CDR3aa: CASSDRQGTETQYF

v_gene: TRBV28
d_gene: TRBD2
abundance: NA
j_gene: TRBJ2-5
len: 16
CDR3nt: TGTGCCAGCAGTTTATGGGGCGGGGGGGCCTCGGAGACCCAGTACTTC
CDR3aa: CASSLWGGGASETQYF

v_gene: TRBV9
d_gene: NA
abundance: NA
j_gene: TRBJ1-2
len: 16
CDR3nt: TGTGCCAGCAGCCAAGGAAGGAGGCAGGTTAACTATGGCTACACCTTC
CDR3aa: CASSQGRRQVNYGYTF

v_gene: TRBV5-1
d_gene: TRBD1
abundance: NA
j_gene: TRBJ1-1
len: 16
CDR3nt: TGCGCCAGCAGCTTTCCCAGGGGGCGGGCGAGCGCTGAAGCTTTCTTT
CDR3aa: CASSFPRGRASAEAFF

v_gene: TRBV7-3
d_gene: NA
abundance: NA
j_gene: TRBJ1-1
len: 17
CDR3nt: TGTGCCAGCAGCTTTCTCCTGGTCGCGGCTATGAACACTGAAGCTTTCTTT
CDR3aa: CASSFLLVAAMNTEAFF

v_gene: TRBV10-2
d_gene: NA
abundance: few
j_gene: TRBJ1-5
len: 14
CDR3nt: TGCGCCAGCAGCGGGGGGGGCTATAATCAGCCCCAGCATTTT
CDR3aa: CASSGGGYNQPQHF

v_gene: TRBV7-9
d_gene: NA
abundance: once
j_gene: TRBJ2-5
len: 14
CDR3nt: TGTGCCAGCAGCTTAGTCAGGTACCAAGAGACCCAGTACTTC
CDR3aa: CASSLVRYQETQYF

v_gene: TRBV6-6
d_gene: NA
abundance: NA
j_gene: TRBJ1-6
len: 11
CDR3nt: TGTGCCAGCAGTTATAGAGACACCCTCCACTTT
CDR3aa: CASSYRDTLHF

v_gene: TRBV4-3
d_gene: NA
abundance: once
j_gene: TRBJ2-7
len: 15
CDR3nt: TGCGCCAGCAGCCTACAGGTTTTTTCCCCCTACGAGCAGTACTTC
CDR3aa: CASSLQVFSPYEQYF

v_gene: TRBV5-1
d_gene: TRBD1
abundance: few
j_gene: TRBJ1-1
len: 14
CDR3nt: TGCGCCAGCAGCTTGGTACAGGGGGACACTGAAGCTTTCTTT
CDR3aa: CASSLVQGDTEAFF

v_gene: TRBV7-9
d_gene: NA
abundance: NA
j_gene: TRBJ1-1
len: 17
CDR3nt: TGTGCCAGCAGCTTCATCGGGTTGGACAGTCAGGGCACTGAAGCTTTCTTT
CDR3aa: CASSFIGLDSQGTEAFF

v_gene: TRBV5-1
d_gene: NA
abundance: NA
j_gene: TRBJ2-7
len: 15
CDR3nt: TGCGCCAGCAGCTTGGAAACAGGGAGCTCCTACGAGCAGTACTTC
CDR3aa: CASSLETGSSYEQYF

v_gene: TRBV6-1
d_gene: NA
abundance: NA
j_gene: TRBJ2-7
len: 11
CDR3nt: TGTGCCAGCAGTCACAACTACGAGCAGTACTTC
CDR3aa: CASSHNYEQYF

v_gene: TRBV2
d_gene: NA
abundance: NA
j_gene: TRBJ2-3
len: 14
CDR3nt: TGTGCCAGCAGTGAAGCTGAAGTAGCAGATACGCAGTATTTT
CDR3aa: CASSEAEVADTQYF

v_gene: TRBV4-3
d_gene: TRBD2
abundance: NA
j_gene: TRBJ2-7
len: 18
CDR3nt: TGCGCCAGCAGCCAAGATCTGCGGGGGGAGGTCCTTTTGGGGGAGCAGTACTTC
CDR3aa: CASSQDLRGEVLLGEQYF

v_gene: TRBV7-2
d_gene: NA
abundance: NA
j_gene: TRBJ1-1
len: 12
CDR3nt: TGTGCCAGCAGTCTTAGAACAGGGCCAGCTTTCTTT
CDR3aa: CASSLRTGPAFF

v_gene: TRBV7-8
d_gene: NA
abundance: NA
j_gene: TRBJ2-1
len: 15
CDR3nt: TGTGCCAGCAGCTTATTTGGGGGGACCTACAATGAGCAGTTCTTC
CDR3aa: CASSLFGGTYNEQFF

v_gene: TRBV12-1
d_gene: NA
abundance: once
j_gene: TRBJ2-7
len: 13
CDR3nt: TGTGCCAGCAGTACTGGTAACCTCTACGAGCAGTACTTC
CDR3aa: CASSTGNLYEQYF

v_gene: TRBV15
d_gene: TRBD1
abundance: NA
j_gene: TRBJ1-5
len: 16
CDR3nt: TGTGCCACCAGCAGAGGACAGGGGGCTGGCAATCAGCCCCAGCATTTT
CDR3aa: CATSRGQGAGNQPQHF

v_gene: TRBV11-2
d_gene: NA
abundance: once
j_gene: TRBJ1-2
len: 14
CDR3nt: TGTGCCAGCAGCTTAGAACCGAGGATCTATGGCTACACCTTC
CDR3aa: CASSLEPRIYGYTF

v_gene: TRBV5-1
d_gene: TRBD1
abundance: NA
j_gene: TRBJ1-4
len: 19
CDR3nt: TGCGCCAGCAGTCGACCCGCCGGGACAGGCACCTCGGGGGATGAAAAACTGTTTTTT
CDR3aa: CASSRPAGTGTSGDEKLFF

v_gene: TRBV25-1
d_gene: NA
abundance: NA
j_gene: TRBJ1-6
len: 17
CDR3nt: TGTGCCAGCAGTGAATTCGGCAGGGCAGACACTTATTCACCCCTCCACTTT
CDR3aa: CASSEFGRADTYSPLHF

v_gene: TRBV4-3
d_gene: TRBD1
abundance: NA
j_gene: TRBJ2-3
len: 16
CDR3nt: TGCGCCAGCAGCCAAGAAAGGACAGGGCGTCCAGATACGCAGTATTTT
CDR3aa: CASSQERTGRPDTQYF

v_gene: TRBV5-6
d_gene: TRBD1
abundance: once
j_gene: TRBJ1-2
len: 16
CDR3nt: TGTGCCAGCAGCATCGGACAGGGCCGATACCTATATGGCTACACCTTC
CDR3aa: CASSIGQGRYLYGYTF

v_gene: TRBV28
d_gene: NA
abundance: NA
j_gene: TRBJ2-3
len: 13
CDR3nt: TGTGCCACAGGGAAGTGGAAAACAGATACGCAGTATTTT
CDR3aa: CATGKWKTDTQYF

v_gene: TRBV5-6
d_gene: NA
abundance: NA
j_gene: TRBJ2-6
len: 14
CDR3nt: TGTGCCAGCAGCTCGGTGTCTGGGGCCAACGTCCTGACTTTC
CDR3aa: CASSSVSGANVLTF

v_gene: TRBV9
d_gene: TRBD1
abundance: NA
j_gene: TRBJ1-6
len: 15
CDR3nt: TGTGCCAGCAGCCCTGGGACAGGGAGTTTTGGGCCCCTCCACTTT
CDR3aa: CASSPGTGSFGPLHF

v_gene: TRBV2
d_gene: NA
abundance: once
j_gene: TRBJ1-2
len: 12
CDR3nt: TGTGCCAGCATAGGGGGTTACTATGGCTACACCTTC
CDR3aa: CASIGGYYGYTF

v_gene: TRBV2
d_gene: NA
abundance: NA
j_gene: TRBJ1-2
len: 15
CDR3nt: TGTGCCAGCAGGAGGACAGAAACTTACAGAAATGGCTACACCTTC
CDR3aa: CASRRTETYRNGYTF

v_gene: TRBV7-2
d_gene: NA
abundance: NA
j_gene: TRBJ1-2
len: 12
CDR3nt: TGTGCCAGCAGGACACGTAACTATGGCTACACCTTC
CDR3aa: CASRTRNYGYTF

v_gene: TRBV19
d_gene: NA
abundance: NA
j_gene: TRBJ1-5
len: 17
CDR3nt: TGTGCCAGTAGTACGGGGGCCGGCGGGGGAGGCAATCAGCCCCAGCATTTT
CDR3aa: CASSTGAGGGGNQPQHF

v_gene: TRBV11-2
d_gene: NA
abundance: NA
j_gene: TRBJ2-5
len: 15
CDR3nt: TGTGCCAGCAGCTACCCGACAGGACCCTCAGAGACCCAGTACTTC
CDR3aa: CASSYPTGPSETQYF

v_gene: TRBV5-1
d_gene: TRBD1
abundance: NA
j_gene: TRBJ1-5
len: 16
CDR3nt: TGCGCCAGCAGCTTGGACGGACAGGACAGGGGTCAGCCCCAGCATTTT
CDR3aa: CASSLDGQDRGQPQHF

v_gene: TRBV5-1
d_gene: NA
abundance: NA
j_gene: TRBJ1-1
len: 12
CDR3nt: TGCGCCAGCTGCAGGCGACGGGGTGAAGCTTTCTTT
CDR3aa: CASCRRRGEAFF

v_gene: TRBV10-2
d_gene: TRBD1
abundance: NA
j_gene: TRBJ2-7
len: 14
CDR3nt: TGCGCCAGCAGTGCTGGACAGGGAGCACACGAGCAGTACTTC
CDR3aa: CASSAGQGAHEQYF

v_gene: TRBV6-6
d_gene: NA
abundance: NA
j_gene: TRBJ2-7
len: 16
CDR3nt: TGTGCCAGCAGTTACCCCCAAAGTGGAGGAACCCACGAGCAGTACTTC
CDR3aa: CASSYPQSGGTHEQYF

v_gene: TRBV30
d_gene: NA
abundance: NA
j_gene: TRBJ1-4
len: 12
CDR3nt: TGTGCCTTTAACAGCTGTAATGAAAAACTGTTTTTT
CDR3aa: CAFNSCNEKLFF

v_gene: TRBV19
d_gene: NA
abundance: NA
j_gene: TRBJ2-1
len: 17
CDR3nt: TGTGCCAGTAGTATAGATCATAGGGGAAGGGACTACAATGAGCAGTTCTTC
CDR3aa: CASSIDHRGRDYNEQFF

v_gene: TRBV5-1
d_gene: TRBD2
abundance: NA
j_gene: TRBJ2-1
len: 16
CDR3nt: TGCGCCAGCAGCTTACCATCTTACGGGGGGGACAATGAGCAGTTCTTC
CDR3aa: CASSLPSYGGDNEQFF

v_gene: TRBV11-2
d_gene: NA
abundance: NA
j_gene: TRBJ2-7
len: 16
CDR3nt: TGTGCCAGCAGCTTGTACTCTGCGGGTTTAAGTGGCGAGCAGTACTTC
CDR3aa: CASSLYSAGLSGEQYF

v_gene: TRBV14
d_gene: TRBD2
abundance: NA
j_gene: TRBJ2-3
len: 18
CDR3nt: TGTGCCAGCAGCCAAGAAAGAGAGGCTAGCGGGGACCCAGATACGCAGTATTTT
CDR3aa: CASSQEREASGDPDTQYF

v_gene: TRBV5-1
d_gene: NA
abundance: NA
j_gene: TRBJ1-2
len: 14
CDR3nt: TGCGCCAGCAGCTCAAACAGGGAATGGGGAGGCTACACCTTC
CDR3aa: CASSSNREWGGYTF

v_gene: TRBV4-3
d_gene: NA
abundance: NA
j_gene: TRBJ2-2
len: 16
CDR3nt: TGCGCCAGCAGCCAACTACAGGGTGAGGACACCGGGGAGCTGTTTTTT
CDR3aa: CASSQLQGEDTGELFF